This is a list of T cell receptor beta chains from one sample in a study of regulatory T cells in long-lasting Graves disease. TCRdb re-called the multiplex PCR reads with MiXCR, one entry per CDR3 protein. The table has fewer than 600,000 distinct CDR3 sequences, approximately 22% seen once. Sequenced material: peripheral blood mononuclear cells (PBMCs), taken when the disease was refractory, from a patient treated with antithyroid drugs. These receptors were obtained from a female donor with Graves disease. Each CDR3 is given without its conserved first and last residue. The D gene is left open where the match is weak.

d_gene	v_gene	j_gene	CDR3aa
TRBD2	TRBV20-1	TRBJ2-7	SAAAPLAGRPYEQY
TRBD2	TRBV4-3	TRBJ2-7	ASSQEYTSASYEQY
NA	TRBV12-3/TRBV12-4	TRBJ1-5	ASSFKQGQPQH
NA	TRBV28	TRBJ1-1	ASSHPSNTEAF
TRBD2	TRBV28	TRBJ2-5	ASGLAGGKETQY
NA	TRBV6-1	TRBJ2-7	ASHSKRTATYEQY
TRBD2	TRBV7-3	TRBJ2-5	ASSPETSGAGETQY
NA	TRBV7-9	TRBJ1-2	ASSSPLGKVYGYT
NA	TRBV5-1	TRBJ1-1	ASAAAQVRPGTEAF
TRBD2	TRBV20-1	TRBJ2-1	SAGGTSGINEQF
NA	TRBV4-1	TRBJ1-2	ASSQVLRANYGYT
NA	TRBV7-2	TRBJ2-5	ASSLEWLLRETQY
NA	TRBV19	TRBJ1-6	ASRGLGLGSPLH
NA	TRBV12-3/TRBV12-4	TRBJ2-3	ASSLAGELTDTQY
NA	TRBV11-3	TRBJ1-1	ASREGDTEAF
TRBD1	TRBV7-9	TRBJ1-5	ASSLGQGVGGNQPQH
TRBD1	TRBV12-5	TRBJ1-6	ASTPQIQGASPLH
NA	TRBV6-1	TRBJ1-2	ASSEGGIPYGYT
TRBD1	TRBV2	TRBJ2-7	ASRARDRQTSYEQY
NA	TRBV28	TRBJ1-1	ASSQSWGMNTEAF
NA	TRBV11-3	TRBJ1-3	ASSLSGMPGNTIY
NA	TRBV7-8	TRBJ2-3	ASSQRRDAFTDTQY
TRBD1	TRBV2	TRBJ2-1	ASRTGAVSRPYNEQF
NA	TRBV12-3/TRBV12-4	TRBJ1-1	ASSPTGFTEAF
TRBD1	TRBV5-6	TRBJ2-1	ASSSGQINEQF
NA	TRBV30	TRBJ1-5	ACDGGHQPQH
TRBD2	TRBV14	TRBJ2-5	ASSQEWGGSQETQY
NA	TRBV6-2/TRBV6-3	TRBJ1-5	ASSHWGGQPQH
NA	TRBV3-1	TRBJ2-7	ASSRGRGESYEQY
TRBD1	TRBV9	TRBJ2-7	ASSAGGQGVTYEQY
TRBD2	TRBV7-2	TRBJ2-1	ASSRGGQGPNNEQF
NA	TRBV3-1	TRBJ1-2	ASSQEGRGAHT
NA	TRBV2	TRBJ2-3	ASSEVEEGADTQY
NA	TRBV19	TRBJ2-5	ASSMGLQETQY
NA	TRBV4-1	TRBJ1-4	ASRDKKEKLF
NA	TRBV18	TRBJ2-5	ASSPWGSEETQY
TRBD1	TRBV9	TRBJ1-6	ASSDTTGGEAPLH
TRBD2	TRBV29-1	TRBJ2-7	SVEDPREGLKRGEQY
TRBD1	TRBV15	TRBJ2-1	ATSGTETYNEQF
NA	TRBV19	TRBJ2-5	ASSTGTDWGTQY